The 22 T cell receptor beta chains below come from one sample, sequenced in a study of T cells in Graves' hyperthyroidism and ophthalmopathy. Researchers took RNA transcripts and amplified the TCR beta CDR3 regions from them. The study used the HTBI primer set for a first-round RT-PCR of the TCR CDR3. TCRdb called the multiplex PCR reads again in MiXCR, with one record for every CDR3 protein. There are a few hundred thousand distinct CDR3 sequences in the sample; 15% to 19% occur only once, and approximately 7.4% lies in the top ten. The sample comprised blood. The receptor source for this set is a woman in her twenties or thirties with Graves' hyperthyroidism.

In its sample, this clonotype was seen many times. CDR3 nucleotides: TGTGCCAGCAGAGGGGGGCAGGGAGACTACGAGCAGTACTTC. Protein product: CASRGGQGDYEQYF. The rearrangement uses TRBV12-3 or TRBV12-4 and TRBJ2-7; possibly TRBD1 or TRBD2 for D (6 bases each). The CDR3 is 14 amino acids. V lost 6 bases and J lost 3, with 15 bases in between.

This clonotype has a handful of counts. The rearrangement links TRBV4-2 to TRBJ2-2, with D uncertain. CDR1 and CDR2 (germline): LGHNA, YNFKEQ. CDR3 length equals 15 residues. V lost 0 bases and J 2 bases, leaving 7 bases between the germline ends. CDR3 residues: CASSQEYRNTGELFF. The CDR3 nucleotides read TGTGCCAGCAGCCAAGAATACCGTAACACCGGGGAGCTGTTTTTT.

This clonotype has at least ten counts. This rearrangement joins TRBV7-9 to TRBJ2-2, with 15 bases lining up with TRBD2. The CDR3 has 20 residues. Germline V lookup: CDR1 SEHNR, CDR2 FQNEAQ (reference sequence). J gave up 3 bases and V 5 bases, and 13 bases lay outside the gene matches. The chain's CDR3 is CASSPYRGLAGGPDTGELFF. The DNA of the CDR3 is TGTGCCAGCAGCCCCTACCGAGGACTAGCGGGAGGGCCGGACACCGGGGAGCTGTTTTTT.

The CDR3 protein is CSASPRGNYGYTF. In DNA, the CDR3 is TGCAGTGCTAGTCCTCGGGGGAACTATGGCTACACCTTC. The chain joins TRBV20-1 to TRBJ1-2, with D possibly being TRBD1 (5 bases). The CDR3 is 13 residues long. Germline V gene sequence: CDR1 DFQATT, CDR2 SNEGSKA (reference sequence). V was cut by 3 bases and J by 2 bases, with 10 bases left in between.

The CDR3 nucleotides are TGTGCCAGCAGGGGTCTGTGGGGCGCGGGGCAGTTCTTC. It yields the protein CASRGLWGAGQFF. The chain is built from TRBV6-1 and TRBJ2-1; D might be TRBD1 or TRBD2, each matching 5 bases. V dropped 6 bases and J dropped 12 bases, with 18 bases sitting between them. This CDR3 spans 13 amino acids. Germline assignment: CDR1 MNHNS and CDR2 SASEGT.

The chain combines TRBV9 with TRBJ1-2; unclear D gene. V lost 6 bases and J 0 bases, leaving 9 bases between the germline ends. CDR1 is SGDLS and CDR2 is YYNGEE in the germline V gene. This CDR3 has 13 residues. The DNA of the CDR3 is TGTGCCAGCAACTTAGGAGCTAACTATGGCTACACCTTC. This codes for CASNLGANYGYTF. The variable domain in full, with the rest retrieved from reference TRBV9 and TRBJ1-2, is DSGVTQTPKHLITATGQRVTLRCSPRSGDLSVYWYQQSLDQGLQFLIQYYNGEERAKGNILERFSAQQFPDLHSELNLSSLELGDSALYFCASNLGANYGYTFGSGTRLTVV.

The chain carries TRBV9 and TRBJ2-7; D is perhaps TRBD1 (6 bases). CDR1 SGDLS and CDR2 YYNGEE come from the germline V gene. V dropped 0 bases and J dropped 3 bases, with 10 bases sitting between them. This CDR3 spans 14 amino acids. As DNA, the CDR3 is TGTGCCAGCAGCGTAGCTGGACAGAACTACGAGCAGTACTTC. This encodes CASSVAGQNYEQYF.

This clonotype was detected once. The chain is built from TRBV24-1 and TRBJ2-3; the match to TRBD1 covers 7 bases. The CDR3 is 15 amino acids. Germline values: CDR1 KGHDR, CDR2 SFDVKD. Losses at the gene ends were 2 bases for V and 4 bases for J; bases not matched to a gene: 5. CDR3 region: CATSDWPRGSDTQYF. CDR3 coding DNA: TGTGCCACCAGTGATTGGCCCAGGGGGTCAGATACGCAGTATTTT.

This clonotype has just a few counts. V and J are TRBV12-3 or TRBV12-4 and TRBJ2-7, with 9 nucleotides matching TRBD1. V dropped 4 bases and J dropped 3; count of bases not matched to a gene: 7. The CDR3 extends over 15 amino acids. The CDR3 region is CASSSGQGYVYEQYF. CDR3 sequence (DNA): TGTGCCAGCAGTTCCGGACAGGGGTACGTCTACGAGCAGTACTTC.

This clonotype occurred many times. The gene calls are TRBV7-2 and TRBJ2-1; D remains unclear. V shed 5 bases and J shed 8 bases, with 13 bases lying between them. The length of the CDR3 is 13 residues. The germline V gene has CDR1 SGHTA and CDR2 FQGNSA. The CDR3 loop is CASSNYRDDEQFF. CDR3 DNA sequence: TGTGCCAGCAGCAACTATCGTGATGATGAGCAGTTCTTC.

The sample holds a few counts of this clonotype. The gene calls are TRBV10-1 and TRBJ1-5, with no clear D. The CDR3 is made up of 14 amino acids. With 4 bases removed from V and 7 bases from J, the gap between germline ends came to 14 bases. Germline CDR1 and CDR2: WNHNN and SYGVQD (reference sequence). CDR3 coding DNA: TGCGCCAGCAGTGGGAGGCGGTCAGAGCAGCCCCAGCATTTT. This translates into CASSGRRSEQPQHF.

The chain recombines TRBV27 with TRBJ2-7, with D maybe TRBD2 (7 bases). The CDR3 length is 14 residues. CDR1 and CDR2 from the germline V gene are MNHEY and SMNVEV (reference sequence). The V end was cut by 6 bases, the J end by 2 bases, with 14 bases between. The CDR3: CASRRTGGAYEQYF. In DNA, the CDR3 is TGTGCCAGCAGGCGTACGGGGGGCGCCTACGAGCAGTACTTC.

The rearrangement uses TRBV19 and TRBJ2-1, with 9 bases identical to TRBD2. Germline V gene lookup returns CDR1 LNHDA and CDR2 SQIVND (reference sequence). The CDR3 contains 18 residues. Unmatched junction bases numbered 18, after V lost 2 bases and J lost 10 bases. CDR3 sequence reads: CASSIRSLGLAQGKEQFF. CDR3 DNA: TGTGCCAGTAGTATACGGTCCCTGGGACTAGCTCAGGGGAAGGAGCAGTTCTTC.

The chain carries TRBV5-1 and TRBJ2-3; D not certain. The CDR3 spans 15 residues. V lost 0 bases and J 1 base, leaving 9 bases between the germline ends. Per germline, CDR1 SGHRS and CDR2 YFSETQ. The CDR3 bases are TGCGCCAGCAGCTTGGCCAATTCAGGCACAGATACGCAGTATTTT. Translated, it gives CASSLANSGTDTQYF.

This chain uses TRBV19 with TRBJ2-4; no definite D call. V gave up 10 bases and J gave up 0 bases, with 16 bases separating them. This CDR3 comprises 15 residues. Germline CDR1 reads LNHDA; CDR2 reads SQIVND (reference sequence). CDR3 region: CATSDGALAKNIQYF. The CDR3 DNA sequence: TGTGCCACCTCGGACGGAGCTCTAGCCAAAAACATTCAGTACTTC.

This clonotype was counted a few times. CDR3 DNA: TGTGCCAGCAGCGTAGCCCTACCCACCGGGGAGCTGTTTTTT. Its protein product is CASSVALPTGELFF. This rearrangement joins TRBV9 to TRBJ2-2; D remains unclear. This CDR3 is 14 amino acids long. Trimming cost V 0 bases and J 4 bases, with 7 bases left between them. The germline gives CDR1 SGDLS, CDR2 YYNGEE.

This clonotype was seen repeatedly, ten times or more. The rearrangement uses TRBV3-1 and TRBJ1-4; D gene ambiguous. Germline CDR1 is LGHDT and CDR2 is YNNKEL (reference sequence). Trimming took 6 bases from V and 8 from J, leaving 16 bases between them. This CDR3 spans 14 amino acids. The CDR3 nucleotides read TGTGCCAGCAGAGAGACACGGGGAATCGAAAAACTGTTTTTT. This gives the protein CASRETRGIEKLFF.

As for this clonotype: Possible read error: a much larger clone is one base away. Without the conserved terminal phenylalanine or tryptophan, this CDR3 likely stems from a read error. V and J are TRBV2 and TRBJ1-5, with unresolved D. CDR1 SNHLY and CDR2 FYNNEI come from the germline V gene. The CDR3 covers 14 residues. V dropped 6 bases and J dropped 0 bases, with 9 bases sitting between them. In DNA, the CDR3 is TGTGCCAGCAGAAAGGGATATAGCAATCAGCCCCAGCATCTT. Residues: CASRKGYSNQPQHL.

This clonotype has just a few counts. The V call is TRBV3-1, the J call TRBJ2-2; D may be TRBD1 or TRBD2 (5 bases each). The V gene lost 4 bases and the J gene lost 4 bases, with 13 bases spanning the gap. Germline values: CDR1 LGHDT, CDR2 YNNKEL (reference sequence). CDR3 length: 15 residues. In DNA form, the CDR3 reads TGTGCCAGCAGCCCCCTCAGGGCGGGCACCGGGGAGCTGTTTTTT. This gives the protein CASSPLRAGTGELFF.

The V gene is TRBV6-5, the J gene TRBJ1-6; 7 nucleotides align to TRBD1. Trimming removed 4 bases from V and 7 bases from J; junction bases left unmatched: 7. CDR1 is MNHEY and CDR2 is SVGAGI in the germline V gene. The CDR3 loop spans 15 amino acids. DNA of the CDR3: TGTGCCAGCAGTTCACAGGGGATTCGGAATTCACCCCTCCACTTT. It specifies CASSSQGIRNSPLHF.

In this sample, this clonotype turned up many times. This rearrangement joins TRBV12-3 or TRBV12-4 to TRBJ1-2; a possible D gene is TRBD1 (6 bases). The CDR3 totals 14 residues. The germline V and J ends were trimmed by 6 bases and 1 base, with 12 bases remaining between them. CDR3 protein: CASSRQDGNYGYTF. CDR3 sequence (DNA): TGTGCCAGCAGCCGACAGGATGGTAACTATGGCTACACCTTC.

This clonotype has a handful of counts. V gene TRBV12-3 or TRBV12-4 combines with J gene TRBJ2-7, with 7 bases identical to TRBD1. The CDR3 is 15 residues long. J gave up 5 bases and V 3 bases, and 10 bases lay outside the gene matches. The DNA for the CDR3 is TGTGCCAGCAGTTTCGAGCTAGACAGGGTCCACGAGCAGTACTTC. Translation: CASSFELDRVHEQYF.